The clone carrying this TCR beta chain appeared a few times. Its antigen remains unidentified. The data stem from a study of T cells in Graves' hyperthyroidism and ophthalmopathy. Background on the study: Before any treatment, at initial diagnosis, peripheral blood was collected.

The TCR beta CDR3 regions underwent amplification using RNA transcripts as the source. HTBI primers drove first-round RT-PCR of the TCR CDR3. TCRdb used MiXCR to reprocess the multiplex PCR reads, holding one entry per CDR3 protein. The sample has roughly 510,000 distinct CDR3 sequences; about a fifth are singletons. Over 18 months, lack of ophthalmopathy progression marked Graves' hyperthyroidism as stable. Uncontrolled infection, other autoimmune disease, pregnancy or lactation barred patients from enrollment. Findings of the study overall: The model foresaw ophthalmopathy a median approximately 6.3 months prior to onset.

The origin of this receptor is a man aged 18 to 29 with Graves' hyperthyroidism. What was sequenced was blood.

For the CDR3, the DNA is TGTGCCAGCAGTTCTCGTTACTCTGGAAACACCATATATTTT. It codes for CASSSRYSGNTIYF. The J gene is TRBJ1-3, the V gene TRBV6-5, with D unclear. V gave up 4 bases and J gave up 0 bases, with 7 bases separating them. This CDR3 region has 14 residues. CDR1 and CDR2 (germline): MNHEY, SVGAGI.